This TCR beta chain was observed in a study of blood T cell repertoires in COVID-19. Study-level background: Researchers got acute and convalescent COVID-19 samples from the United States, Italy and Spain. Sample material is recorded as cDNA or gDNA derived from T cells, B-cell-depleted T cells, or PBMCs.

Participants spanned ages 18 to 89 years and resided in about 24 US areas. The repertoire was sequenced with immunoSEQ multiplex PCR; TCRdb's copy has only in-frame clones and lacks some. The data show around 300,000 clones, with roughly 89% seen just once and roughly 4.3% held by the top ten. Germline V gene sequence: CDR1 MDHEN, CDR2 SYDVKM. Trimming pared 7 bases from V and 0 bases from J, leaving 13 bases between. This CDR3 region has 15 residues. The rearrangement joins TRBV28 to TRBJ1-5; D ambiguous. The sample consisted of PBMCs or T cells enriched from blood (not recorded which). The origin of this receptor is a woman under 30 with acute COVID-19. CDR3 in amino acids: CASIPSVSSNQPQHF. In nucleotides, the CDR3 is TGTGCCAGCATCCCCTCGGTTTCTAGCAATCAGCCCCAGCATTTT.